The 29 T cell receptor beta chains listed next were all sequenced from one sample in a study of blood T cell repertoires in COVID-19 (dated by TCRdb to 2018 to 2020). Library prep was done by the immunoSEQ multiplex PCR assay. This is the immuneACCESS table as TCRdb keeps it, with only in-frame sequences that have V and J called. A part of the clones is gone; compared with another copy, unresolved V genes explain less than half, and the rest is unexplained. A total of roughly 350,000 clones appear in this sample, 80% to 90% of them only once. The ten largest clones represent roughly 6.3% of the sample. Material: peripheral blood. All receptors come from a woman between 50 and 59 years old with COVID-19, enrolled during active disease.

This CDR3 reads CASSTSGTGQETQYF. CDR3 nucleotide sequence: TGTGCCAGCAGCACATCCGGGACAGGGCAAGAGACCCAGTACTTC. V usage is TRBV11-2 and J usage is TRBJ2-5; 9 bases align to TRBD1. Germline loops: CDR1 SGHAT, CDR2 FQNNGV. The CDR3 runs to 15 residues. The J segment lost 2 bases and the V segment lost 5 bases, leaving 6 bases of the junction unmatched.

The chain is built from TRBV5-8 and TRBJ2-2, with D unresolved. Germline V lookup: CDR1 SGHTS, CDR2 YDEGEE. This CDR3 region has 15 residues. V lost 0 bases and J 3 bases, leaving 9 bases between the germline ends. CDR3 in amino acids: CASSLVGRHTGELFF. The DNA of the CDR3 is TGTGCCAGCAGCTTGGTTGGCAGGCACACCGGGGAGCTGTTTTTT.

This clone was seen once. The V gene is TRBV18, the J gene TRBJ2-3, with 9 bases fitting TRBD2. CDR3 length: 14 amino acids. With V trimmed by 3 bases and J by 5 bases, 3 bases remained unmatched. Germline lookup yields CDR1 KGHSH and CDR2 LQKENI. The CDR3 DNA sequence: TGTGCCAGCTCACCGAGTAGCGGGAGAGATACGCAGTATTTT. It translates to CASSPSSGRDTQYF.

This sequence joins TRBV5-5 and TRBJ1-1, with no clear D. V lost 2 bases to trimming and J lost 0 bases, with 5 bases between them. This CDR3 spans 13 amino acids. The germline CDR1 and CDR2 sequences are SGHKS and YYEKEE (reference sequence). CDR3 residues: CASSFLLNTEAFF. For the CDR3, the DNA is TGTGCCAGCAGCTTCCTGTTGAACACTGAAGCTTTCTTT.

This sequence joins TRBV12-5 and TRBJ2-3; 8 bases are a match to TRBD2. The CDR3 runs to 18 residues. The ends lost 1 base at V and 0 bases at J; junction bases unmatched: 9. Germline CDR1 LGHNT, CDR2 FRNRAP. The CDR3 loop reads CASGLDYLAGTSTDTQYF. The CDR3 bases are TGTGCTAGTGGTTTGGATTATTTAGCGGGAACTAGCACAGATACGCAGTATTTT.

The chain carries TRBV5-1 and TRBJ1-2; perhaps TRBD1 as D (6 bases). This CDR3 has 14 amino acids. V was cut by 0 bases and J by 2 bases, with 8 bases left in between. CDR1 is SGHRS, CDR2 YFSETQ, per germline. The CDR3 DNA sequence: TGCGCCAGCAGCTTGGGACAGGAGAACTATGGCTACACCTTC. Amino acid sequence: CASSLGQENYGYTF. The full variable domain, rest sourced from reference TRBV5-1 and TRBJ1-2, is KAGVTQTPRYLIKTRGQQVTLSCSPISGHRSVSWYQQTPGQGLQFLFEYFSETQRNKGNFPGRFSGRQFSNSRSEMNVSTLELGDSALYLCASSLGQENYGYTFGSGTRLTVV.

The CDR3 nucleotides are TGTGCCAGCAGTTTGACAGGGTTGAATCAGCCCCAGCATTTT. This encodes CASSLTGLNQPQHF. The chain uses TRBV27 and TRBJ1-5; 7 bases line up with TRBD1. There are 14 residues in the CDR3. Trimming at V came to 3 bases and at J to 4 bases, leaving 3 bases not matched to a gene. CDR1 and CDR2 from the germline V gene are MNHEY and SMNVEV (reference sequence).

For this clone: Other DNA sequences within the sample encode an identical CDR3. The chain links TRBV19 to TRBJ2-1; 11 nucleotides align to TRBD2. V lost 3 bases to trimming and J lost 3 bases; unmatched junction nucleotides: 1. CDR3 length: 15 amino acids. Germline-derived CDR1 and CDR2 are LNHDA and SQIVND (reference sequence). In DNA form, the CDR3 reads TGTGCCAGTAGTATCGGACTAGCGGGCTACAATGAGCAGTTCTTC. Protein: CASSIGLAGYNEQFF. Full variable domain (outside the CDR3, taken from reference TRBV19 and TRBJ2-1): DGGITQSPKYLFRKEGQNVTLSCEQNLNHDAMYWYRQDPGQGLRLIYYSQIVNDFQKGDIAEGYSVSREKKESFPLTVTSAQKNPTAFYLCASSIGLAGYNEQFFGPGTRLTVL.

V and J are TRBV12-5 and TRBJ2-5, with no clear D. The germline CDR1 and CDR2 sequences are LGHNT and FRNRAP. The CDR3 has 13 amino acids. Trimming left V 5 bases short and J 2 bases short, with 9 bases between. The CDR3 region is CASGPSGQETQYF. The CDR3, as DNA: TGTGCTAGTGGTCCCTCAGGTCAAGAGACCCAGTACTTC. The full variable domain, its missing parts supplied by reference TRBV12-5 and TRBJ2-5, is DARVTQTPRHKVTEMGQEVTMRCQPILGHNTVFWYRQTMMQGLELLAYFRNRAPLDDSGMPKDRFSAEMPDATLATLKIQPSEPRDSAVYFCASGPSGQETQYFGPGTRLLVL.

The V gene is TRBV18, the J gene TRBJ2-1; D is possibly TRBD2 (5 bases). The germline V gene has CDR1 KGHSH and CDR2 LQKENI. Trimming left V 3 bases short and J 5 bases short, with 11 bases between. CDR3 length equals 14 residues. CDR3 DNA: TGTGCCAGCTCACCTACCGGGAACAACAATGAGCAGTTCTTC. Amino acids: CASSPTGNNNEQFF.

This chain connects TRBV6-5 to TRBJ1-1; D possibly corresponds to TRBD1 (6 bases). The germline V gene encodes CDR1 MNHEY and CDR2 SVGAGI. Trimming removed 2 bases at V and 1 base at J, with 8 bases between. CDR3 length equals 14 residues. The CDR3 loop is CASSYQGGNTEAFF. The DNA for the CDR3 is TGTGCCAGCAGTTACCAAGGGGGGAACACTGAAGCTTTCTTT.

V gene TRBV11-2 combines with J gene TRBJ2-2, with D tentatively TRBD2 (6 bases). The CDR3 totals 16 residues. The germline V gene encodes CDR1 SGHAT and CDR2 FQNNGV. The V gene lost 4 bases and the J gene lost 0 bases, with 12 bases spanning the gap. CDR3 in amino acids: CASSYLASANTGELFF. The CDR3 DNA is TGTGCCAGCAGCTATCTAGCGAGTGCGAACACCGGGGAGCTGTTTTTT.

The chain's CDR3 is CASSATGFYEQYF. CDR3 nucleotide sequence: TGTGCCAGCAGTGCCACAGGGTTTTACGAGCAGTACTTC. The chain is built from TRBV9 and TRBJ2-7, with D possibly TRBD1 on 6 matching bases. CDR1 is SGDLS, CDR2 YYNGEE, per germline. CDR3 length equals 13 residues. V was clipped by 5 bases and J by 4 bases, with 13 bases between them.

The V call is TRBV5-5, the J call TRBJ1-1; TRBD1 matches at 9 bases. CDR1 is SGHKS and CDR2 is YYEKEE in the germline V gene (reference sequence). The CDR3 consists of 15 residues. V lost 1 base to trimming and J lost 11 bases; unmatched junction nucleotides: 12. CDR3 residues: CASSLSLLQGARAFF. Written as DNA, the CDR3 is TGTGCCAGCAGCTTGTCTCTCTTACAGGGGGCGCGGGCTTTCTTT.

The rearrangement links TRBV27 to TRBJ1-2; D is unclear. The ends were cut back, 6 bases at V and 6 bases at J, with 14 bases in the middle. Germline V gives CDR1 MNHEY, CDR2 SMNVEV (reference sequence). The CDR3 runs 13 residues. This CDR3 reads CASSHTLGDGYTF. The CDR3 coding sequence is TGTGCCAGCAGCCATACCCTCGGGGATGGCTACACCTTC.

This clone was seen a single time. The chain has TRBV5-8 and TRBJ2-5; possibly TRBD2 for D (6 bases). The CDR3 has 16 amino acids. V was pared by 0 bases and J by 3 bases, with 15 bases between. Germline V gene lookup returns CDR1 SGHTS and CDR2 YDEGEE. CDR3 DNA: TGTGCCAGCAGCTTGGGACGGGGGTTGGCGAAAGAGACCCAGTACTTC. It is translated as CASSLGRGLAKETQYF.

V is TRBV5-4 and J is TRBJ1-5; 9 nucleotides align to TRBD1. CDR3 length equals 14 residues. V was clipped by 5 bases and J by 4 bases; unmatched bases: 4. The germline gives CDR1 SGHNT, CDR2 YYREEE (reference sequence). Here the CDR3 reads CASSRDRVNQPQHF. The CDR3 DNA reads TGTGCCAGCAGTAGGGACAGGGTAAATCAGCCCCAGCATTTT.

The chain couples TRBV5-6 to TRBJ1-3; 9 bases fit TRBD1. V gave up 6 bases and J gave up 4 bases; unmatched junction bases: 8. The CDR3 contains 15 residues. CDR1 is SGHDT and CDR2 is YYEEEE in the germline V gene. For the CDR3, the DNA is TGTGCCAGCATCGGCAACAGGGGGCGCGGAAACACCATATATTTT. This codes for CASIGNRGRGNTIYF.

This chain connects TRBV19 to TRBJ2-5, with a possible D match to TRBD1 (6 bases). CDR1 is LNHDA, CDR2 SQIVND, per germline (reference sequence). This CDR3 is 13 amino acids long. The V end was cut by 7 bases, the J end by 5 bases, with 14 bases between. This CDR3 is CASTKGQGETQYF. As DNA, the CDR3 is TGTGCCAGTACCAAGGGGCAGGGGGAGACCCAGTACTTC.

The chain employs TRBV10-3 and TRBJ1-1; the D is unclear. V lost 6 bases, J lost 3 bases, and 14 bases lay in between. This CDR3 contains 14 residues. Looked up from germline, CDR1 is ENHRY and CDR2 is SYGVKD. The CDR3: CAIRRAWQDTEAFF. The DNA of the CDR3 is TGTGCCATCAGGAGGGCCTGGCAGGACACTGAAGCTTTCTTT.

The chain joins TRBV6-5 to TRBJ1-6, with a possible D match to TRBD1 (6 bases). Germline V CDR1 and CDR2: MNHEY, SVGAGI. The CDR3 has 13 residues. V was trimmed by 6 bases and J by 9 bases, leaving 12 bases between them. This CDR3 reads CASSTGLLSPLHF. CDR3 nucleotide sequence: TGTGCCAGCAGCACAGGGCTGCTTTCACCCCTCCACTTT.

The gene calls are TRBV5-1 and TRBJ2-7, with a weak D call TRBD2 (6 bases). The CDR3 sequence is 13 residues long. Germline assignment: CDR1 SGHRS and CDR2 YFSETQ. Trimming pared 4 bases from V and 5 bases from J, leaving 13 bases between. The CDR3 reads CASSLRLDDEQYF. The CDR3 nucleotides are TGCGCCAGCAGCCTACGACTAGACGACGAGCAGTACTTC.

The V gene is TRBV12-3 or TRBV12-4, the J gene TRBJ2-5; D unclear. The V gene lost 2 bases and the J gene lost 4 bases, with 8 bases spanning the gap. The CDR3 sequence is 13 residues long. CDR3 protein: CASSLYSIETQYF. The CDR3 bases are TGTGCCAGCAGTTTATACAGCATAGAGACCCAGTACTTC.

This clone has only one observation. The same CDR3 is also encoded by other DNA sequences in this sample. This rearrangement joins TRBV29-1 to TRBJ2-1; a weak D match, TRBD1 (7 bases). This CDR3 comprises 14 residues. CDR1 SQVTM and CDR2 ANQGSEA come from the germline V gene. The germline V and J ends were trimmed by 3 bases and 0 bases, with 9 bases remaining between them. DNA of the CDR3: TGCAGCGTTGATCAGGGGGGCTCCTACAATGAGCAGTTCTTC. This gives the protein CSVDQGGSYNEQFF.

This chain connects TRBV5-1 to TRBJ2-1; 10 positions match TRBD2. Germline assignment: CDR1 SGHRS and CDR2 YFSETQ. With 4 bases clipped from V and 7 bases from J, the junction kept 8 bases outside the gene matches. This CDR3 spans 15 amino acids. The CDR3 DNA sequence: TGCGCCAGCAGCGCTCTAGCGGGAGATGGTAATGAGCAGTTCTTC. Encoded protein: CASSALAGDGNEQFF.

The chain employs TRBV30 and TRBJ2-2; perhaps TRBD2 as D (6 bases). Germline lookup yields CDR1 GTSNPN and CDR2 SVGIG (reference sequence). Trimming left V 1 base short and J 6 bases short, with 15 bases between. This CDR3 has 15 amino acids. The CDR3 DNA reads as TGTGCCTGGAGTGCGATGCGGGCGGGGCCCGGGGAGCTGTTTTTT. Amino acids: CAWSAMRAGPGELFF. Variable domain in full (rest from reference TRBV30 and TRBJ2-2): SQTIHQWPATLVQPVGSPLSLECTVEGTSNPNLYWYRQAAGRGLQLLFYSVGIGQISSEVPQNLSASRPQDRQFILSSKKLLLSDSGFYLCAWSAMRAGPGELFFGEGSRLTVL.

V gene TRBV19 combines with J gene TRBJ1-4; 7 nucleotides align to TRBD1. The CDR3 has 15 residues. The V gene's germline CDR1 is LNHDA and CDR2 SQIVND (reference sequence). After removal of 5 bases from V and 5 bases from J, the junction contained 8 bases not matched to a gene. The CDR3 DNA reads TGTGCCAGTAGTCCTGACGACAGGGCAAATGAAAAACTGTTTTTT. This encodes CASSPDDRANEKLFF.

This rearrangement joins TRBV6-1 to TRBJ2-7, with 7 positions matching TRBD1. CDR3 size: 14 residues. J lost 3 bases, V lost 3 bases, and 5 bases had no gene match. Germline V gene lookup returns CDR1 MNHNS and CDR2 SASEGT. The CDR3 is CASSETGKNYEQYF. The DNA of the CDR3 is TGTGCCAGCAGTGAGACAGGGAAAAACTACGAGCAGTACTTC.

J is TRBJ2-7 and V is TRBV5-1, with D unclear. This CDR3 has 12 residues. V lost 1 base to trimming and J lost 4 bases, with 6 bases between them. Per germline, CDR1 SGHRS and CDR2 YFSETQ. For the CDR3, the DNA is TGCGCCAGCAGCTTGAGCGATTACGAGCAGTACTTC. Encoded protein: CASSLSDYEQYF. Using reference TRBV5-1 and TRBJ2-7 for the parts outside the CDR3, the full variable domain is KAGVTQTPRYLIKTRGQQVTLSCSPISGHRSVSWYQQTPGQGLQFLFEYFSETQRNKGNFPGRFSGRQFSNSRSEMNVSTLELGDSALYLCASSLSDYEQYFGPGTRLTVT.